The 29 T cell receptor beta chains listed next were all sequenced from one sample in a study of T cells in Graves' hyperthyroidism and ophthalmopathy. Amplified regions were TCR beta CDR3 sequences from RNA transcripts. Initially, a first-round RT-PCR of the TCR CDR3 employed the HTBI primer set. Via MiXCR, TCRdb re-called the multiplex PCR reads, giving one row per CDR3 protein. The sample holds roughly 740,000 distinct CDR3 sequences, about a sixth seen once. Sequencing was carried out using blood. The receptors shown here come from a man aged 18 to 30 with Graves' hyperthyroidism.

This clonotype was observed many times. The chain couples TRBV5-1 to TRBJ2-1; no firm D call. This CDR3 has 14 residues. Trimming cost V 0 bases and J 5 bases, with 9 bases left between them. Per germline, CDR1 SGHRS and CDR2 YFSETQ. CDR3 nucleotide sequence: TGCGCCAGCAGCTTGGAACCGCGGAACAATGAGCAGTTCTTC. Translating gives CASSLEPRNNEQFF.

The chain joins TRBV7-9 to TRBJ2-4; 7 nucleotides agree with TRBD1. V lost 5 bases, J lost 5 bases, and 9 bases stayed unmatched. The CDR3 runs 15 residues. Germline loops: CDR1 SEHNR, CDR2 FQNEAQ (reference sequence). The CDR3 is CASSPGQSSQNIQYF. CDR3 DNA: TGTGCCAGCAGCCCGGGACAGAGCTCCCAAAACATTCAGTACTTC.

The J gene is TRBJ2-5, the V gene TRBV28; D not resolved. The CDR3 is 15 residues long. Germline-derived CDR1 and CDR2 are MDHEN and SYDVKM. Between the trimmed V and J ends, which lost 7 bases and 0 bases, there was a span of 15 bases. Written as DNA, the CDR3 is TGTGCCAGCATCTTTGACCTGGCGAACCAAGAGACCCAGTACTTC. This encodes CASIFDLANQETQYF.

This clonotype was seen repeatedly, ten times or more. The gene calls are TRBV20-1 and TRBJ2-7; unclear D gene. The germline V gene encodes CDR1 DFQATT and CDR2 SNEGSKA (reference sequence). The CDR3 has 13 residues. Trimming left V 1 base short and J 2 bases short, with 9 bases between. The CDR3: CSARGLEAYEQYF. In DNA form, the CDR3 reads TGCAGTGCTAGAGGGCTAGAGGCCTACGAGCAGTACTTC.

The table lists this clonotype with a few counts. V and J are TRBV24-1 and TRBJ2-1, with D possibly being TRBD2 (6 bases). The germline V gene has CDR1 KGHDR and CDR2 SFDVKD. CDR3 length: 16 amino acids. The ends were cut back, 2 bases at V and 0 bases at J, with 10 bases in the middle. For the CDR3, the DNA is TGTGCCACCAGTGATTGGGCGGGGAGCTCCTACAATGAGCAGTTCTTC. It specifies CATSDWAGSSYNEQFF.

This clonotype was picked up a small number of times. The chain joins TRBV12-5 to TRBJ1-1; no reliable D call. The ends were cut back, 0 bases at V and 1 base at J, with 6 bases in the middle. CDR3 size: 14 residues. Germline V gene sequence: CDR1 LGHNT, CDR2 FRNRAP. Written as DNA, the CDR3 is TGTGCTAGTGGTTTGGTAAGTGGGAACACTGAAGCTTTCTTT. It specifies CASGLVSGNTEAFF.

The rearrangement links TRBV7-8 to TRBJ1-1; 7 positions agree with TRBD1. This CDR3 is 15 amino acids long. J gave up 0 bases and V 3 bases, and 4 bases lay outside the gene matches. The germline V gene has CDR1 SGHVS and CDR2 FQNEAQ. The CDR3, as DNA: TGTGCCAGCAGCTTCCTGACAGGGATGAACACTGAAGCTTTCTTT. Amino acid sequence: CASSFLTGMNTEAFF.

V is TRBV28 and J is TRBJ1-2; no clear D gene. The germline V gene encodes CDR1 MDHEN and CDR2 SYDVKM. The CDR3 loop spans 14 amino acids. V gave up 2 bases and J gave up 4 bases, with 11 bases separating them. CDR3 sequence: CASSLGRAPYGYTF. In nucleotides, the CDR3 is TGTGCCAGCAGTTTAGGGCGGGCACCCTATGGCTACACCTTC.

The J gene is TRBJ2-5, the V gene TRBV20-1; tentative D call: TRBD1 (6 bases). The V gene lost 0 bases and the J gene lost 1 base, with 12 bases spanning the gap. Germline CDR1 DFQATT, CDR2 SNEGSKA (reference sequence). CDR3 size: 15 residues. The CDR3 is CSARDSTGFQETQYF. DNA for the CDR3: TGCAGTGCTAGAGACTCGACAGGTTTCCAAGAGACCCAGTACTTC.

This clonotype was counted ten times or more. The chain links TRBV27 to TRBJ2-1; 9 bases align to TRBD2. CDR1 MNHEY and CDR2 SMNVEV come from the germline V gene (reference sequence). This CDR3 contains 16 residues. V shed 3 bases, J shed 7 bases, and the junction held 10 bases outside the gene matches. In nucleotides, the CDR3 is TGTGCCAGCAGTTTTCGAAGTAGCGGGAGACCTAATGAGCAGTTCTTC. It encodes CASSFRSSGRPNEQFF.

The sample holds many counts of this clonotype. This chain uses TRBV28 with TRBJ1-5; D is uncertain. Trimming removed 2 bases at V and 9 bases at J, with 8 bases between. The CDR3 runs to 12 residues. CDR1 MDHEN and CDR2 SYDVKM come from the germline V gene. The CDR3 nucleotides read TGTGCCAGCAGTTTACTTCGGAGGCCCCAGCATTTT. It codes for CASSLLRRPQHF.

This clonotype was detected only a few times. The chain links TRBV9 to TRBJ1-4; weak D call: TRBD1 (5 bases). The V and J ends lost 3 bases and 10 bases respectively, with 10 bases between them. The CDR3 has 12 residues. Germline values: CDR1 SGDLS, CDR2 YYNGEE. The CDR3 is CASSGDLGKLFF. The DNA of the CDR3 is TGTGCCAGCAGCGGGGACCTTGGAAAACTGTTTTTT.

This clonotype showed up many times. V and J are TRBV20-1 and TRBJ2-3, with TRBD2 identical over 11 bases. CDR1 DFQATT and CDR2 SNEGSKA come from the germline V gene (reference sequence). The CDR3 is 18 residues long. Trimming took 5 bases from V and 2 from J; bases not matched to a gene: 15. The CDR3 bases are TGCAGTGCTCCGGAAATTCTAGCGGGAGGCCTTCTCACAGATACGCAGTATTTT. Translation: CSAPEILAGGLLTDTQYF.

This clonotype occurred many times. This sequence joins TRBV2 and TRBJ2-7, with 12 nucleotides matching TRBD2. The J segment lost 2 bases and the V segment lost 6 bases, leaving 2 bases of the junction unmatched. This CDR3 spans 14 amino acids. Germline CDR1 is SNHLY and CDR2 is FYNNEI. The CDR3 DNA is TGTGCCAGCAGACTAGCGGGAGGAACCTACGAGCAGTACTTC. This translates into CASRLAGGTYEQYF.

This clonotype showed up just a few times. The V call is TRBV9, the J call TRBJ1-1; 11 bases are shared with TRBD1. The V and J ends lost 4 bases and 4 bases, in that order; junction bases with no gene match: 6. Per germline, CDR1 SGDLS and CDR2 YYNGEE. The CDR3 consists of 15 residues. CDR3 amino acids: CASSTGQGAGTEAFF. The CDR3 nucleotides read TGTGCCAGCAGCACCGGACAGGGGGCGGGCACTGAAGCTTTCTTT. Supplemented by reference TRBV9 and TRBJ1-1, the full variable domain reads DSGVTQTPKHLITATGQRVTLRCSPRSGDLSVYWYQQSLDQGLQFLIQYYNGEERAKGNILERFSAQQFPDLHSELNLSSLELGDSALYFCASSTGQGAGTEAFFGQGTRLTVV.

The chain couples TRBV9 to TRBJ2-1, with 9 bases matching TRBD2. J was trimmed by 8 bases and V by 4 bases; bases with no gene match: 16. The CDR3 length is 17 residues. In germline, CDR1 is SGDLS, CDR2 YYNGEE. CDR3 nucleotides: TGTGCCAGCAGCCCCCCCACCGCGGGAGGGCCGGGGGATGAGCAGTTCTTC. Encoded protein: CASSPPTAGGPGDEQFF.

In its sample, this clonotype was seen many times. The chain employs TRBV20-1 and TRBJ2-7; perhaps TRBD1 as D (6 bases). Germline V gene data show CDR1 as DFQATT and CDR2 as SNEGSKA (reference sequence). The V end was cut by 4 bases, the J end by 4 bases, with 11 bases between. This CDR3 contains 12 residues. CDR3 amino acids: CSATRGVYEQYF. The CDR3 DNA reads TGCAGTGCTACCAGGGGAGTTTACGAGCAGTACTTC.

To note about this clonotype: This may be a read error: a much more frequent sequence differs by one nucleotide. The CDR3 nucleotides are TGTGCCAGCAGCTTGGGGGGGGTGCTGGGAAAACTGTTTTTT. Residues: CASSLGGVLGKLFF. The chain uses TRBV7-2 and TRBJ1-4; a weak D match, TRBD1 (5 bases). The V and J ends lost 3 bases and 10 bases respectively, with 15 bases between them. CDR1 is SGHTA and CDR2 is FQGNSA in the germline V gene. CDR3 length: 14 amino acids. The whole variable domain, filled in from reference TRBV7-2 and TRBJ1-4, reads GAGVSQSPSNKVTEKGKDVELRCDPISGHTALYWYRQSLGQGLEFLIYFQGNSAPDKSGLPSDRFSAERTGGSVSTLTIQRTQQEDSAVYLCASSLGGVLGKLFFGSGTQLSVL.

This clonotype was picked up a small number of times. This sequence joins TRBV6-1 and TRBJ2-7; tentatively, D is TRBD1 (5 bases). Germline assignment: CDR1 MNHNS and CDR2 SASEGT. V was shortened by 5 bases and J by 0 bases, with 11 bases between the two germline ends. The CDR3 has 14 amino acids. The CDR3 DNA sequence: TGTGCCAGCAGTCCCGACAGATACTCCTACGAGCAGTACTTC. It translates to CASSPDRYSYEQYF.

The V gene is TRBV3-1, the J gene TRBJ2-7; D is possibly TRBD1 (5 bases). V shed 3 bases and J shed 3 bases, with 18 bases lying between them. The CDR3 consists of 16 residues. Germline CDR1 LGHDT, CDR2 YNNKEL (reference sequence). The CDR3 nucleotides are TGTGCCAGCAGCCAGTCCGATTCTGCGCAGGGCTACGAGCAGTACTTC. It codes for CASSQSDSAQGYEQYF.

There are a few counts of this clonotype. The chain uses TRBV7-9 and TRBJ1-2; tentatively, D is TRBD1 (5 bases). Germline assignment: CDR1 SEHNR and CDR2 FQNEAQ (reference sequence). Trimming took off 5 bases at V and 7 bases at J, with 20 bases between the two ends. CDR3 length: 15 amino acids. The CDR3 is CASSVNLAGGFGYTF. CDR3 nucleotide sequence: TGTGCCAGCAGCGTGAATCTGGCGGGGGGTTTTGGCTACACCTTC.

This clonotype occurred many times. V is TRBV2 and J is TRBJ2-1; D is perhaps TRBD2 (6 bases). The CDR3 consists of 14 residues. The germline gives CDR1 SNHLY, CDR2 FYNNEI. V was pared by 6 bases and J by 9 bases, with 18 bases between. The CDR3 DNA is TGTGCCAGCAGCTCCCTTACTAGCTCCGGTGAGCAGTTCTTC. It translates to CASSSLTSSGEQFF.

This clonotype was observed at least ten times. CDR3 residues: CASSPQGLAGVEGETQYF. The CDR3 nucleotides are TGTGCCAGCAGTCCACAGGGACTAGCGGGAGTAGAGGGAGAGACCCAGTACTTC. The chain links TRBV28 to TRBJ2-5, with 14 bases that match TRBD2. The germline V gene has CDR1 MDHEN and CDR2 SYDVKM. The CDR3 covers 18 residues. After removal of 5 bases from V and 4 bases from J, the junction contained 12 bases not matched to a gene.

This clonotype occurred many times. The chain is built from TRBV10-1 and TRBJ1-1; D gene uncertain. Looked up from germline, CDR1 is WNHNN and CDR2 is SYGVQD (reference sequence). The CDR3 spans 15 residues. The V and J ends lost 6 bases and 1 base respectively, with 15 bases between them. The CDR3 is CASSASRRRNTEAFF. In DNA form, the CDR3 reads TGCGCCAGCAGCGCGTCGAGGAGACGGAACACTGAAGCTTTCTTT.

V gene TRBV20-1 combines with J gene TRBJ2-4, with a weak D call TRBD1 (5 bases). Germline V lookup: CDR1 DFQATT, CDR2 SNEGSKA (reference sequence). Trimming left V 1 base short and J 5 bases short, with 12 bases between. The CDR3 has 14 residues. Here the CDR3 reads CSARVSQAENIQYF. The CDR3 bases are TGCAGTGCTAGAGTGTCACAGGCGGAAAACATTCAGTACTTC.

The chain recombines TRBV7-2 with TRBJ1-5; 7 bases are shared with TRBD1. The germline V gene has CDR1 SGHTA and CDR2 FQGNSA. J was trimmed by 0 bases and V by 6 bases; bases with no gene match: 8. The CDR3 consists of 16 residues. The CDR3 is CASSPTGANSNQPQHF. The CDR3 DNA follows: TGTGCCAGCAGTCCTACAGGGGCGAATAGCAATCAGCCCCAGCATTTT.

As concerns this clonotype: One end of the junction does not line up with germline, which may come from a read error. This chain joins TRBV28 and TRBJ2-5, with D tentatively TRBD2 (5 bases). Looked up from germline, CDR1 is MDHEN and CDR2 is SYDVKM. The CDR3 totals 14 residues. The DNA for the CDR3 is TGTGCCAACAGTCCCACGGGAAGACAAGAGACCCAGTACTTC. This codes for CANSPTGRQETQYF.

In this sample, this clonotype turned up many times. The chain joins TRBV12-3 or TRBV12-4 to TRBJ1-2; 7 nucleotides line up with TRBD1. The CDR3 is made up of 13 amino acids. With 2 bases clipped from V and 5 bases from J, the junction kept 2 bases outside the gene matches. The CDR3 DNA reads TGTGCCAGCAGTTTATTACAGGGGTATGGCTACACCTTC. It translates to CASSLLQGYGYTF.

The V gene is TRBV30, the J gene TRBJ2-5; 10 bases align to TRBD1. The CDR3 has 16 residues. Germline CDR1 GTSNPN, CDR2 SVGIG (reference sequence). The ends lost 0 bases at V and 4 bases at J; junction bases unmatched: 8. Written as DNA, the CDR3 is TGTGCCTGGAGTGTAGTAGACAGGGGGCGAAGAGAGACCCAGTACTTC. It yields the protein CAWSVVDRGRRETQYF.